Presented here are 23 T cell receptor beta chains from one specimen sequenced in a study of early T cells in non-severe SARS-CoV-2 infection. TCRdb re-called the 5' RACE reads through MiXCR, storing one row per CDR3 protein. Found here are some 34,000 distinct CDR3 sequences, roughly 9.7% of them singletons; the top ten hold approximately 12%. The source material was whole blood. These receptors all come from an adult who was a healthcare worker with PCR-confirmed SARS-CoV-2 infection or an uninfected control (not recorded which).

V is TRBV20-1 and J is TRBJ2-3, with 11 positions matching TRBD2. Germline-derived CDR1 and CDR2 are DFQATT and SNEGSKA (reference sequence). This CDR3 contains 15 residues. J was trimmed by 4 bases and V by 5 bases; bases with no gene match: 8. The chain's CDR3 is CSASPTSGGADTQYF. The CDR3, as DNA: TGCAGTGCTTCACCCACTAGCGGGGGCGCAGATACGCAGTATTTT.

This clonotype showed up just a few times. The CDR3 bases are TGCAGCGTTCGGGTAGGGTACACTGAAGCTTTCTTT. This codes for CSVRVGYTEAFF. The rearrangement uses TRBV29-1 and TRBJ1-1; no reliable D call. The V and J ends lost 5 bases and 3 bases respectively, with 10 bases between them. The germline V gene encodes CDR1 SQVTM and CDR2 ANQGSEA. The CDR3 spans 12 residues.

This clonotype turned up a few times. V gene TRBV7-6 combines with J gene TRBJ2-3; D ambiguous. Trimming left V 5 bases short and J 6 bases short, with 15 bases between. This CDR3 region has 14 residues. Germline CDR1 SGHVS, CDR2 FNYEAQ. The DNA for the CDR3 is TGTGCCAGCAGCCCCGCCACGCTGGGGGATACGCAGTATTTT. Protein sequence: CASSPATLGDTQYF.

The V and J genes are TRBV10-3 and TRBJ1-1; D possibly corresponds to TRBD1 (5 bases). Germline V gene lookup returns CDR1 ENHRY and CDR2 SYGVKD. Trimming removed 9 bases from V and 5 bases from J, with 22 bases in between. This CDR3 is built from 15 residues. CDR3 loop: CAILRDAGVGTEAFF. The CDR3 DNA sequence: TGTGCCATATTGAGGGACGCCGGGGTTGGAACTGAAGCTTTCTTT.

This clonotype was detected many times. V is TRBV28 and J is TRBJ2-5, with 8 bases lining up with TRBD2. The germline CDR1 and CDR2 sequences are MDHEN and SYDVKM. The length of the CDR3 is 15 residues. The junction had 11 bases not matched to a gene; V was cut back by 5 bases and J by 6 bases. The CDR3 sequence is CASSLTGGVWKTQYF. The CDR3 bases are TGTGCCAGCAGTCTGACGGGGGGGGTCTGGAAGACCCAGTACTTC. Supplemented by reference TRBV28 and TRBJ2-5, the full variable domain reads DVKVTQSSRYLVKRTGEKVFLECVQDMDHENMFWYRQDPGLGLRLIYFSYDVKMKEKGDIPEGYSVSREKKERFSLILESASTNQTSMYLCASSLTGGVWKTQYFGPGTRLLVL.

This clonotype was counted a few times. This chain joins TRBV3-1 and TRBJ1-1; 7 bases map to TRBD1. The ends lost 4 bases at V and 3 bases at J; junction bases unmatched: 5. Germline CDR1 is LGHDT and CDR2 is YNNKEL (reference sequence). The CDR3 spans 14 residues. The CDR3 DNA reads as TGTGCCAGCAGCCCCTCCCAGGGGGACACTGAAGCTTTCTTT. Protein product: CASSPSQGDTEAFF. Filled out from reference TRBV3-1 and TRBJ1-1, the complete variable domain reads DTAVSQTPKYLVTQMGNDKSIKCEQNLGHDTMYWYKQDSKKFLKIMFSYNNKELIINETVPNRFSPKSPDKAHLNLHINSLELGDSAVYFCASSPSQGDTEAFFGQGTRLTVV.

This clonotype is medium-sized (0.01 to 0.1%) in the sample. The V gene is TRBV6-1, the J gene TRBJ1-1; D unresolved. The V end was cut by 7 bases, the J end by 0 bases, with 12 bases between. Germline CDR1 and CDR2: MNHNS and SASEGT. This CDR3 comprises 14 residues. CDR3 in amino acids: CASTVTFMNTEAFF. CDR3 DNA sequence: TGTGCCAGCACCGTGACATTCATGAACACTGAAGCTTTCTTT.

This chain joins TRBV9 and TRBJ2-1, with no clear D. The CDR3 sequence is 16 residues long. Germline-derived CDR1 and CDR2 are SGDLS and YYNGEE. V gave up 1 base and J gave up 0 bases, with 11 bases separating them. Here the CDR3 reads CASSVNPSDSYNEQFF. The CDR3 bases are TGTGCCAGCAGCGTAAATCCGAGCGACTCCTACAATGAGCAGTTCTTC.

The V and J genes are TRBV20-1 and TRBJ1-1; no clear D. Per the germline V gene, CDR1 is DFQATT and CDR2 is SNEGSKA (reference sequence). The CDR3 spans 11 residues. The CDR3 coding sequence is TGCAGCCTACAATGGGGCACTGAAGCTTTCTTT. This sequence encodes CSLQWGTEAFF.

This clonotype was counted ten times or more. V usage is TRBV5-1 and J usage is TRBJ1-2, with no clear D. V lost 2 bases, J lost 0 bases, and 11 bases lay in between. Per the germline V gene, CDR1 is SGHRS and CDR2 is YFSETQ. This CDR3 has 15 residues. The chain's CDR3 is CASSFGRTANYGYTF. CDR3 bases: TGCGCCAGCAGCTTTGGACGGACCGCTAACTATGGCTACACCTTC. Full variable domain (remainder filled in from reference TRBV5-1 and TRBJ1-2): KAGVTQTPRYLIKTRGQQVTLSCSPISGHRSVSWYQQTPGQGLQFLFEYFSETQRNKGNFPGRFSGRQFSNSRSEMNVSTLELGDSALYLCASSFGRTANYGYTFGSGTRLTVV.

In its sample, this clonotype was seen a few times. The J gene is TRBJ2-2, the V gene TRBV6-6; D call uncertain. V was shortened by 2 bases and J by 3 bases, with 4 bases between the two germline ends. Germline V gene sequence: CDR1 MNHNY, CDR2 SVGAGI (reference sequence). The CDR3 spans 13 residues. The chain's CDR3 is CASSYEDTGELFF. DNA for the CDR3: TGTGCCAGCAGTTACGAGGACACCGGGGAGCTGTTTTTT.

This clonotype has at least ten counts. This sequence joins TRBV6-5 and TRBJ1-2, with 7 bases lining up with TRBD1. The CDR3 sequence is 12 residues long. The V gene's germline CDR1 is MNHEY and CDR2 SVGAGI. V lost 2 bases and J lost 13; bases outside the gene matches: 7. This CDR3 reads CASSYDWDSLTF. Here the CDR3 DNA reads TGTGCCAGCAGTTACGACTGGGACAGCCTCACCTTC.

Many counts were recorded for this clonotype. V is TRBV2 and J is TRBJ2-2; 10 nucleotides match TRBD1. The CDR3 is 13 amino acids. V trimming: 7 bases; J trimming: 6 bases; junction bases outside the gene matches: 2. CDR1 is SNHLY, CDR2 FYNNEI, per germline. This chain's CDR3 is CASTGQGAGELFF. CDR3 coding DNA: TGTGCCAGCACAGGACAGGGGGCCGGGGAGCTGTTTTTT. The whole variable domain, remainder taken from reference TRBV2 and TRBJ2-2, is EPEVTQTPSHQVTQMGQEVILRCVPISNHLYFYWYRQILGQKVEFLVSFYNNEISEKSEIFDDQFSVERPDGSNFTLKIRSTKLEDSAMYFCASTGQGAGELFFGEGSRLTVL.

This clonotype came up many times. This chain joins TRBV11-2 and TRBJ2-7; 7 positions match TRBD1. This CDR3 contains 16 residues. J was trimmed by 2 bases and V by 0 bases; bases with no gene match: 7. CDR1 and CDR2 from the germline V gene are SGHAT and FQNNGV. This CDR3 reads CASSLDSGTATYEQYF. The CDR3 DNA reads TGTGCCAGCAGCTTAGACTCCGGGACAGCAACCTACGAGCAGTACTTC.

The genes are TRBV7-9 and TRBJ1-4; D is possibly TRBD1 (5 bases). The V end was cut by 2 bases, the J end by 4 bases, with 11 bases between. The CDR3 sequence is 15 residues long. Germline V CDR1 and CDR2: SEHNR, FQNEAQ (reference sequence). Here the CDR3 DNA reads TGTGCCAGCAGCTTACTTGAACAGGATAATGAAAAACTGTTTTTT. Translated, it gives CASSLLEQDNEKLFF.

This clonotype was recorded many times. The rearrangement uses TRBV7-9 and TRBJ1-1; 10 positions match TRBD1. The germline gives CDR1 SEHNR, CDR2 FQNEAQ (reference sequence). This CDR3 comprises 15 residues. J gave up 6 bases and V 5 bases, and 9 bases lay outside the gene matches. The CDR3 region is CASSAGQGQLAEAFF. In DNA, the CDR3 is TGTGCCAGCAGCGCGGGACAGGGGCAGCTTGCTGAAGCTTTCTTT.

The table lists this clonotype with many counts. J is TRBJ2-7 and V is TRBV4-3, with 7 bases that match TRBD2. After removal of 3 bases from V and 7 bases from J, the junction contained 18 bases not matched to a gene. CDR3 length equals 17 residues. The germline V gene has CDR1 LGHNA and CDR2 YSLEER. CDR3 protein: CASSQGVGVSGRVEQYF. The CDR3 nucleotides read TGCGCCAGCAGCCAGGGGGTTGGTGTATCAGGGAGGGTGGAGCAGTACTTC.

This clonotype was picked up many times. The V gene is TRBV21-1, the J gene TRBJ2-7. TRBV21-1 is shown as a pseudogene. The CDR3 is 12 amino acids. CDR3 bases: TGTGCCAGCAGCAAACCGTCATTCGAGCAGTACTTC. It translates to CASSKPSFEQYF.

The chain joins TRBV28 to TRBJ2-5; 9 bases map to TRBD1. CDR1 is MDHEN and CDR2 is SYDVKM in the germline V gene. The junction had 8 bases not matched to a gene; V was cut back by 6 bases and J by 6 bases. There are 14 residues in the CDR3. CDR3: CASRKRGQGKTQYF. Here the CDR3 DNA reads TGTGCCAGCAGGAAGAGGGGACAGGGAAAGACCCAGTACTTC.

This clonotype was recorded many times. V gene TRBV11-2 combines with J gene TRBJ2-1, with 7 positions matching TRBD1. This CDR3 contains 14 residues. Germline-derived CDR1 and CDR2 are SGHAT and FQNNGV. Trimming cost V 5 bases and J 6 bases; bases outside gene matches: 7. CDR3 nucleotides: TGTGCCAGCAGCCCTCAGGGGGTAAGCAATGAGCAGTTCTTC. Translated, it gives CASSPQGVSNEQFF.

This clonotype was counted at least ten times. The chain has TRBV20-1 and TRBJ2-3, with TRBD1 matching 7 bases. Germline V lookup: CDR1 DFQATT, CDR2 SNEGSKA (reference sequence). This CDR3 is built from 15 residues. The trim removed 3 bases at V and 2 bases at J, leaving 8 bases unmatched. The CDR3: CSASSGDSSTDTQYF. Here the CDR3 DNA reads TGCAGTGCTAGCTCAGGGGACAGTTCCACAGATACGCAGTATTTT.

This clonotype was observed a few times. The genes are TRBV5-1 and TRBJ1-5; D is perhaps TRBD1 (6 bases). V lost 4 bases and J 4 bases, leaving 12 bases between the germline ends. CDR1 and CDR2 (germline): SGHRS, YFSETQ. The CDR3 has 14 amino acids. CDR3 in DNA: TGCGCCAGCAGCCTAACGGGACAAAATCAGCCCCAGCATTTT. As protein: CASSLTGQNQPQHF. Combining the CDR3 with reference TRBV5-1 and TRBJ1-5 gives the whole variable domain KAGVTQTPRYLIKTRGQQVTLSCSPISGHRSVSWYQQTPGQGLQFLFEYFSETQRNKGNFPGRFSGRQFSNSRSEMNVSTLELGDSALYLCASSLTGQNQPQHFGDGTRLSIL.

This clonotype has a count of ten or more. This rearrangement joins TRBV6-1 to TRBJ2-1; D ambiguous. CDR1 is MNHNS, CDR2 SASEGT, per germline. V lost 0 bases, J lost 5 bases, and 8 bases lay in between. The CDR3 extends over 14 amino acids. CDR3 DNA: TGTGCCAGCAGTGAAGCATCTCTCCACAATGAGCAGTTCTTC. Translating it yields CASSEASLHNEQFF.